This T cell receptor beta chain was retrieved from a study of shared clonotypes between healthy human individuals. With 5 bases removed from V and 8 bases from J, the gap between germline ends came to 15 bases. Germline V gene sequence: CDR1 SGHTA, CDR2 FQGNSA. The CDR3 has 13 amino acids. The data were produced by immunoSEQ multiplex PCR, yet TCRdb's version contains in-frame clones alone and is incomplete. The sample shows fewer than 3 million clones, roughly 92% of them seen only once. Sequencing used naive CD4+ T cells from PBMCs. Documented subset: CD45RA+ positively selected. This clonotype was obtained from a man between 18 and 29 years old in good health. Some clones in this sample may be carry-over from other donors' samples. V and J are TRBV7-2 and TRBJ2-5, with D possibly being TRBD2 (5 bases). CDR3 sequence (DNA): TGTGCCAGCAGCGACCGGCCCGGGGATACCCAGTACTTC. This sequence encodes CASSDRPGDTQYF.